This TCR beta chain was profiled in a study of T-cell memory formation after mild COVID-19 (dated by TCRdb to the early 2020s). Describing the broader study: TCR sequence clusters from the two donors were largely donor specific. Longitudinal TCRalpha and TCRbeta repertoire sequencing tracked T-cell clones expanding and contracting after mild COVID-19 in two donors. The cohort comprised two young, previously healthy adult volunteers, one female and one male.

Sequenced using an Illumina NovaSeq 6000. TCRalpha and TCRbeta cDNA libraries were constructed by 5'RACE with constant-segment primers, with sample barcodes and unique molecular identifiers being introduced. RNA was extracted from every sample with Trizol reagent. Library amplification was performed in two PCR steps, and a second sample barcode and Illumina TruSeq adapters were introduced in the second step. The libraries were sequenced on an Illumina NovaSeq using 2 x 150 bp paired-end reads. The study's processing was this. Reads were demultiplexed and collapsed into UMI-guided consensus sequences with migec v1.2.7. Using mixcr v2.1.11, UMI consensuses were aligned to TRA and TRB V and J templates and then assembled into clonotypes. A clonotype was counted as expanded or contracted only if both edgeR and NoisET called the change significant, with noise models trained on biological replicates. edgeR calls used a false discovery rate-adjusted p below 0.01 and a log2 fold-change threshold of 1. As an exploratory analysis of dynamics, max-normalized trajectories of the 1000 most abundant clonotypes were examined by PCA with hierarchical clustering. Separately sequenced CD4+ and CD8+ repertoires were used to assign the CD4 or CD8 phenotype of responding clones. Through fastp at Q25 and MiXCR, TCRdb rebuilt clones from the public reads, retaining in-frame beta chains. Entries are consolidated by CDR3 protein sequence, retaining the most common genes and DNA. TCRdb, rather than the study authors, made the V and J calls. This sample has 200,000 to 300,000 distinct CDR3 sequences in its table, and over 15% of those were observed once. The top ten hold over 2% of the sample.

Study-level results and caveats: Contracting CD4+ clones appeared mostly in the CM and EM memory subsets, whereas CD8+ clones were enriched in EMRA. Whether the second-wave clones peaking on day 37 were SARS-CoV-2 specific was not confirmed. Clones contracting from day 15 to 85 had balanced CD4/CD8 phenotypes, while a second wave expanding from day 15 to 37 was biased towards CD4+. Some responding clones were found in pre-infection memory, which suggests that pre-existing cross-reactive memory T cells took part in the SARS-CoV-2 response. Only a couple of mild cases were covered by the study, and larger cohorts that include severe cases with pre-infection samples were considered necessary.

PBMCs were isolated by Ficoll-Paque density gradient centrifugation. This clonotype was observed a handful of times. The specificity of this receptor is unknown. Base qualities are not recorded, but no much larger clone differs from it by a single base. Including the terminal cysteine and phenylalanine, the CDR3 comprises 16 residues. Only the CDR3 DNA stays, 48 bases, in frame from base 1. Based on the germline V gene (reference sequence), the CDR1 and CDR2 sequences are SGHNT and YYREEE. V drops 4 bases and J drops 6 bases, leaving 20 bases in between. The TCR originated in an adult woman who had mild COVID-19 (a few samples of this study predate the infection). The sample titles of this study are shuffled in the database, so cell type and time point are left out; the donor was told from shared clones. Sequenced sample: PBMCs or a T cell subset sorted from them (not recorded which). The chain uses TRBV5-4 and TRBJ2-4; TRBD2 is perhaps the D gene, given 7 matching bases. Read as DNA, the sequence is TGTGCCAGCAGCCCGGGGGGACACCCGAAAGGAAACATTCAGTACTTC. Translated, this is CASSPGGHPKGNIQYF. The full variable domain, completed from the reference TRBV5-4 and TRBJ2-4 proteins outside the CDR3, reads ETGVTQSPTHLIKTRGQQVTLRCSSQSGHNTVSWYQQALGQGPQFIFQYYREEENGRGNFPPRFSGLQFPNYSSELNVNALELDDSALYLCASSPGGHPKGNIQYFGAGTRLSVL.